The 14 T cell receptor beta chains below were found in one sample sequenced in a study of breast tumors, draining lymph nodes, adjacent tissues. One entry per CDR3 protein results from TCRdb running MiXCR on the multiplex PCR reads. In the table there are around 110,000 distinct CDR3 sequences, 30% of which are singletons. Breast cancer patients provided tissue from their axillary draining lymph nodes. Source material: axillary lymph node tissue. The receptors derive from a female donor with breast cancer. Some clones in this sample may be carry-over from other donors' samples.

Note on this clonotype: A much larger clone lies a single base off, so this may be a read error. The gene calls are TRBV11-2 and TRBJ1-5, with TRBD1 matching 9 bases. Germline lookup yields CDR1 SGHAT and CDR2 FQNNGV. The CDR3 is 15 amino acids. V trimming: 5 bases; J trimming: 7 bases; junction bases outside the gene matches: 9. Here the CDR3 reads CASSPGTGPRQPQHF. CDR3 nucleotides: TGTGCCAGCAGCCCAGGGACAGGGCCCAGGCAGCCCCAGCATTTT.

The gene calls are TRBV12-3 or TRBV12-4 and TRBJ2-2, with TRBD2 matching over 8 bases. Trimming cost V 5 bases and J 5 bases; bases outside gene matches: 7. There are 15 residues in the CDR3. The CDR3 here is CASSSDGGGTGELFF. CDR3 nucleotide sequence: TGTGCCAGCAGTAGCGACGGGGGGGGAACCGGGGAGCTGTTTTTT.

This clonotype was seen repeatedly, ten times or more. The CDR3 reads CASSLDSLPQETQYF. DNA of the CDR3: TGTGCCAGCAGCTTAGATTCGCTCCCCCAAGAGACCCAGTACTTC. J is TRBJ2-5 and V is TRBV7-8; D gene unclear. The CDR3 has 15 residues. Trimming took 1 base from V and 1 from J, leaving 10 bases between them. Germline V gene sequence: CDR1 SGHVS, CDR2 FQNEAQ.

This clonotype showed up many times. The gene calls are TRBV7-2 and TRBJ1-3; no definite D call. V shed 5 bases and J shed 0 bases, with 14 bases lying between them. CDR3 length equals 16 residues. Germline V CDR1 and CDR2: SGHTA, FQGNSA. CDR3 protein: CASSPSRAYSGNTIYF. Written as DNA, the CDR3 is TGTGCCAGCAGCCCTAGTAGGGCCTACTCTGGAAACACCATATATTTT.

This clonotype was recorded at least ten times. The chain combines TRBV5-1 with TRBJ2-1; D remains unclear. Trimming took 2 bases from V and 6 from J, leaving 9 bases between them. Germline lookup yields CDR1 SGHRS and CDR2 YFSETQ. The CDR3 is 13 amino acids. The CDR3 DNA reads as TGCGCCAGCAGCTTATGGTATGGCAATGAGCAGTTCTTC. This translates into CASSLWYGNEQFF.

Of note for this clonotype: Possible read error: a much larger clone is one base away. V gene TRBV5-4 combines with J gene TRBJ1-4; unclear D gene. The length of the CDR3 is 13 residues. CDR1 is SGHNT, CDR2 YYREEE, per germline (reference sequence). The germline V and J ends were trimmed by 0 bases and 7 bases, with 7 bases remaining between them. CDR3 protein: CASSLVQAEKLFF. DNA for the CDR3: TGTGCCAGCAGCTTGGTCCAGGCTGAAAAACTGTTTTTT.

Many counts were recorded for this clonotype. This chain links TRBV20-1 with TRBJ1-2; 9 bases fit TRBD1. With 2 bases clipped from V and 7 bases from J, the junction kept 5 bases outside the gene matches. The CDR3 contains 13 residues. CDR1 DFQATT and CDR2 SNEGSKA come from the germline V gene (reference sequence). The CDR3 coding sequence is TGCAGTGCTAGAAACCGGGACAGGGCTGGCTACACCTTC. This encodes CSARNRDRAGYTF.

This chain joins TRBV7-2 and TRBJ2-1, with D tentatively TRBD1 (6 bases). The CDR3 totals 16 residues. Germline V lookup: CDR1 SGHTA, CDR2 FQGNSA. The germline V and J ends were trimmed by 6 bases and 6 bases, with 21 bases remaining between them. CDR3 residues: CASSPVGALTLNEQFF. CDR3 coding DNA: TGTGCCAGCAGTCCAGTGGGGGCCCTTACCCTCAATGAGCAGTTCTTC.

This clonotype was recorded many times. CDR3: CASSERQRNTEAFF. The CDR3 DNA sequence: TGTGCCAGCAGTGAGCGGCAGCGAAACACTGAAGCTTTCTTT. The V gene is TRBV2, the J gene TRBJ1-1; D call uncertain. CDR3 length equals 14 residues. V was clipped by 3 bases and J by 2 bases, with 10 bases between them. CDR1 and CDR2 from the germline V gene are SNHLY and FYNNEI. Combining the CDR3 with reference TRBV2 and TRBJ1-1 gives the whole variable domain EPEVTQTPSHQVTQMGQEVILRCVPISNHLYFYWYRQILGQKVEFLVSFYNNEISEKSEIFDDQFSVERPDGSNFTLKIRSTKLEDSAMYFCASSERQRNTEAFFGQGTRLTVV.

This clonotype appeared many times. The V and J genes are TRBV5-1 and TRBJ2-5; D gene ambiguous. Germline CDR1 SGHRS, CDR2 YFSETQ. The CDR3 sequence is 11 residues long. The ends were cut back, 4 bases at V and 2 bases at J, with 3 bases in the middle. CDR3 in DNA: TGCGCCAGCAGCGAGCAAGAGACCCAGTACTTC. This codes for CASSEQETQYF.

This clonotype came up a few times. A much larger clonotype is one base distant, so this may be a read error. V is TRBV19 and J is TRBJ2-1; TRBD2 matches at 12 bases. The CDR3 loop spans 17 amino acids. Germline CDR1 and CDR2: LNHDA and SQIVND (reference sequence). The CDR3 region is CASRGLAGPGPYNEQSF. The CDR3 DNA follows: TGTGCCAGTAGGGGACTAGCGGGTCCAGGGCCTTACAATGAGCAGTCCTTC.

This chain links TRBV29-1 with TRBJ2-1; 14 bases match TRBD2. The CDR3 sequence is 17 residues long. The germline V gene encodes CDR1 SQVTM and CDR2 ANQGSEA. V dropped 8 bases and J dropped 8; count of bases not matched to a gene: 17. The DNA for the CDR3 is TGCAGCCCGGGACTAGCGGGAGAGTGGGGATGGCACGATGAGCAGTTCTTC. Encoded protein: CSPGLAGEWGWHDEQFF.

This clonotype has at least ten counts. This chain joins TRBV5-5 and TRBJ2-6; D is perhaps TRBD1 (7 bases). Germline V gene data show CDR1 as SGHKS and CDR2 as YYEKEE (reference sequence). Deletions cut 2 bases from V and 1 base from J, with 16 bases between. The CDR3 is 18 amino acids. The CDR3 sequence is CASSLGGGVLSGANVLTF. In DNA, the CDR3 is TGTGCCAGCAGCTTAGGAGGGGGCGTTTTGTCTGGGGCCAACGTCCTGACTTTC.

Of note for this clonotype: The conserved phenylalanine or tryptophan is not found at the CDR3 terminus, so this likely reflects a read error. The chain has TRBV6-1 and TRBJ1-1; 7 nucleotides agree with TRBD1. Per the germline V gene, CDR1 is MNHNS and CDR2 is SASEGT. CDR3 length: 14 residues. The J segment lost 0 bases and the V segment lost 6 bases, leaving 4 bases of the junction unmatched. The DNA of the CDR3 is TGTGCCAGCAGCGTTGACAGGGTGAACACTGAAGCTTTCTGT. Translation: CASSVDRVNTEAFC.